This entry is about one TCR beta chain. This table comes from immunoSEQ multiplex PCR, and its TCRdb copy is limited to in-frame clones, with some not included. The data hold some 150,000 clones, with 83% observed a single time. This sample was taken from a study of blood T cell repertoires in COVID-19. Background on the study: Sources were T cells, B-cell-depleted T cells, or PBMCs; the material itself was cDNA or gDNA.

While infection was still active, Seattle patients were enrolled and then followed longitudinally. Sequencing used peripheral blood. The clonotype originates from a woman aged 55-69 years with COVID-19, enrolled during active disease.

DNA of the CDR3: TGTGCTAGTGGTATGGGGACTAGCGGGGGAGACAATGAGCAGTTCTTC. It codes for CASGMGTSGGDNEQFF. J is TRBJ2-1 and V is TRBV12-5; 14 bases match TRBD2. V lost 5 bases, J lost 5 bases, and 5 bases stayed unmatched. Looked up from germline, CDR1 is LGHNT and CDR2 is FRNRAP. There are 16 residues in the CDR3.